The 3 T cell receptor beta chains given below trace back to one sample, sequenced in a study of graft-versus-host responses after intestinal transplantation. Here immunoSEQ multiplex PCR was the method, and the copy in TCRdb shows in-frame clones only, minus some. This sample yields about 8,600 clones, of which around 33% are seen a single time; 4.5% to 6.5% belongs to the top ten. This specimen consisted of alloreactive CD4+ T cells from a mixed lymphocyte reaction culture, obtained before intestinal transplant. Described subset: CFSE-low proliferating T cells sorted from approximately six-day pre-transplant mixed lymphocyte reaction (GvH or HvG direction). All receptors come from a human patient who received an intestinal transplant.

The chain couples TRBV7-9 to TRBJ1-2; no clear D. This CDR3 contains 15 residues. V was cut by 5 bases and J by 4 bases, with 17 bases left in between. CDR1 is SEHNR and CDR2 is FQNEAQ in the germline V gene (reference sequence). The CDR3 region has the DNA TGTGCCAGCAGCCTAGGACTTTTTACGGGCTATGGCTACACCTTC. Amino acid sequence: CASSLGLFTGYGYTF.

CDR3 protein: CASTRTATDTQYF. The CDR3 bases are TGCGCCAGCACGCGTACTGCCACAGATACGCAGTATTTT. The chain carries TRBV5-1 and TRBJ2-3; no definite D call. This CDR3 spans 13 amino acids. Germline V lookup: CDR1 SGHRS, CDR2 YFSETQ. Trimming stripped 6 bases from V and 2 bases from J, with 10 bases between.

The rearrangement uses TRBV9 and TRBJ2-2; D gene unclear. V lost 4 bases and J lost 3, with 7 bases in between. Germline loops: CDR1 SGDLS, CDR2 YYNGEE. CDR3 length: 13 residues. Here the CDR3 reads CASSPHYTGELFF. The DNA for the CDR3 is TGTGCCAGCAGCCCCCACTACACCGGGGAGCTGTTTTTT.